This T cell receptor (beta chain) was profiled in a study of identical twins. Study results and caveats: Insertions were fewer in abundant cord blood beta clonotypes, whereas memory repertoires showed none of this pattern. Among out-of-frame alpha sequences shared by twins, low generation probability occurred in excess.

Germline assignment: CDR1 SGHDN and CDR2 FVKESK. After removal of 4 bases from V and 3 bases from J, the junction contained 8 bases not matched to a gene. The CDR3 consists of 16 residues. Every one of the donors was a healthy Caucasian. On this clonotype itself: The antigen remains unidentified.

A universal primer site was added by template switching, and unique molecular identifiers were carried by the cDNA. TCRdb re-derived calls from the 5' RACE reads in MiXCR, one entry per CDR3 protein. The sample holds 550,000 to 700,000 distinct CDR3 sequences, 9.6% seen once. The same sample was also used in a study of yellow fever vaccine responses in identical twins.

This clonotype originated in a woman aged 18-35 years in good health. The sequencing input was PBMCs. This chain uses TRBV14 with TRBJ1-1; 10 nucleotides align to TRBD1. The CDR3 protein is CASSLETGGYYTEAFF. The CDR3 nucleotides are TGTGCCAGCAGCCTAGAGACAGGGGGCTACTACACTGAAGCTTTCTTT. Based on the CDR3 plus reference TRBV14 and TRBJ1-1, the full variable domain is EAGVTQFPSHSVIEKGQTVTLRCDPISGHDNLYWYRRVMGKEIKFLLHFVKESKQDESGMPNNRFLAERTGGTYSTLKVQPAELEDSGVYFCASSLETGGYYTEAFFGQGTRLTVV.